The TCR beta chain under discussion was sequenced for a study of shared clonotypes between healthy human individuals. Study context: Donors consisted of two women and a few men between 18 and 49. Per-donor plates numbered three CD4 naive, three CD4 memory, two CD8 naive and one CD8 memory. Study-wide findings and caveats: Represented diversity, genetic and exposure-history alike, was limited by few donors. Sampling involved blood alone; tissue repertoires likely differ.

Remarks on this clone: Antigen specificity is unknown.

This CDR3 contains 15 residues. CDR1 and CDR2 (germline): MNHEY, SMNVEV (reference sequence). Trimming took off 7 bases at V and 7 bases at J, with 23 bases between the two ends. Only in-frame clones appear in the TCRdb table, and some are missing; sequencing was by immunoSEQ multiplex PCR. This table has roughly 2 million clones, approximately 94% appearing once. The clonotype was recovered from a man between 18 and 29 years old in good health. Sequencing was carried out using naive CD4+ T cells sorted from blood. Subset noted: CD45RA+ positively selected. The chain combines TRBV27 with TRBJ2-7; D is tentatively TRBD1 or TRBD2 (6 bases each). CDR3 amino acids: CASKFGDTFREEQYF. The CDR3 DNA follows: TGTGCCAGCAAGTTTGGGGACACCTTTCGGGAGGAGCAGTACTTC.